This TCR beta chain emerged from a study of T cell responses to AZD1222 COVID-19 vaccine. General study points: Repertoire samples came only from after the peak T cell response. Two doses of AZD1222 preceded a rise in Spike-specific TCR breadth and depth. Baseline testing showed seropositivity in only 5 or 6 AZD1222 recipients.

Sequencing was performed with immunoSEQ multiplex PCR; in TCRdb, only in-frame clones are kept and a portion is missing. Here the sample spans about 84,000 clones, 85% to 95% being singletons. Regarding this clone: Its antigen is not known.

The V end was cut by 5 bases, the J end by 7 bases, with 17 bases between. The CDR3 is made up of 14 amino acids. Germline-derived CDR1 and CDR2 are SGHTA and FQGTGA. Samples with a second dose at about 4 or about 12 weeks were pooled together. V usage is TRBV7-3 and J usage is TRBJ1-2; possible D gene TRBD1, 5 bases. The sample consisted of peripheral blood, taken 28 days after the second AZD1222 dose. The receptor comes from an adult who received the AZD1222 COVID-19 vaccine. CDR3 in amino acids: CASSAGVNKAGYTF. The CDR3 DNA sequence: TGTGCCAGCAGCGCGGGGGTTAATAAGGCTGGCTACACCTTC.